Listed below are T cell receptor beta chains from one sample, sequenced in a study of early T cells in non-severe SARS-CoV-2 infection. In TCRdb, the 5' RACE reads were re-called with MiXCR into one record per CDR3 protein. The sample records roughly 66,000 distinct CDR3 sequences, roughly 10% being singletons. Sample: whole blood. Every receptor here comes from an adult who was a healthcare worker with PCR-confirmed SARS-CoV-2 infection or an uninfected control (not recorded which). Each CDR3 is given with its conserved first and last residue. Each record gives: clone size, D gene, J gene, V gene, CDR3 protein, CDR3 DNA. A D gene is named only where the DNA matches it firmly. Rows give clone size only sometimes, using once, few, many, or a class for an expanded clone.

>.|.|TRBJ2-7|TRBV10-2
CASRGRRSEQYF
TGCGCCAGCAGGGGGAGGCGGAGCGAGCAGTACTTC
>once|.|TRBJ2-7|TRBV29-1
CSVETGTQQYF
TGCAGCGTGGAGACAGGCACTCAGCAGTACTTC
>.|TRBD2|TRBJ2-3|TRBV5-1
CASRPLAGGDTQYF
TGCGCCAGCAGGCCCCTAGCGGGAGGGGATACGCAGTATTTT
>.|TRBD1|TRBJ2-2|TRBV4-3
CASSQEGQGVTGELFF
TGCGCCAGCAGCCAAGAGGGACAGGGAGTCACCGGGGAGCTGTTTTTT
>.|TRBD2|TRBJ2-1|TRBV5-1
CASSGPSGRSYNEQFF
TGCGCCAGCAGCGGTCCTAGCGGGAGATCCTACAATGAGCAGTTCTTC
>few|TRBD2|TRBJ2-1|TRBV11-3
CASSVGLAGFLDEQFF
TGTGCCAGCAGCGTGGGACTAGCGGGATTCCTTGATGAGCAGTTCTTC
>.|.|TRBJ1-1|TRBV6-6
CASSYGDRTNTEAFF
TGTGCCAGCAGTTACGGGGACCGGACGAACACTGAAGCTTTCTTT
>few|.|TRBJ2-5|TRBV12-3/TRBV12-4
CASRPTRWETQYF
TGTGCCAGCAGACCGACTAGATGGGAGACCCAGTACTTC
>.|.|TRBJ1-1|TRBV29-1
CSVRDIMNTEAFF
TGCAGCGTTCGGGACATAATGAACACTGAAGCTTTCTTT
>few|.|TRBJ1-5|TRBV27
CASSIRVGSQPQHF
TGTGCCAGCAGTATCAGGGTAGGCAGTCAGCCCCAGCATTTT
>.|.|TRBJ1-5|TRBV4-3
CASSQDSTPRPQHF
TGCGCCAGCAGCCAAGATTCTACTCCTCGGCCCCAGCATTTT
>many|TRBD2|TRBJ2-1|TRBV11-2
CASSFEREAPYNEQFF
TGTGCCAGCAGCTTCGAGCGGGAGGCCCCCTACAATGAGCAGTTCTTC
>.|.|TRBJ2-3|TRBV20-1
CSAEGLLATDTQYF
TGCAGTGCTGAGGGACTCCTCGCCACAGATACGCAGTATTTT
>.|.|TRBJ2-2|TRBV29-1
CSVVGPAGAGELFF
TGCAGCGTCGTTGGACCCGCTGGGGCGGGGGAGCTGTTTTTT
>.|.|TRBJ1-6|TRBV20-1
CSAREGTQVSNSPLHF
TGCAGTGCTAGAGAAGGAACACAGGTGTCAAATTCACCCCTCCACTTT
>.|TRBD1|TRBJ2-1|TRBV7-9
CASSFTGTGAANEQFF
TGTGCCAGCAGCTTTACCGGGACAGGGGCGGCCAATGAGCAGTTCTTC
>many|.|TRBJ1-1|TRBV12-1
CASSFAQTGALNTEAFF
TGTGCCAGCAGCTTTGCTCAAACAGGGGCGCTGAACACTGAAGCTTTCTTT
>few|TRBD2|TRBJ2-5|TRBV7-8
CASSLATSGRGETQYF
TGTGCCAGCAGCTTAGCAACTAGCGGGAGGGGAGAGACCCAGTACTTC
>few|TRBD2|TRBJ2-7|TRBV4-3
CASSQDGPSGGTYEQYF
TGCGCCAGCAGCCAAGATGGGCCCAGCGGGGGTACCTACGAGCAGTACTTC
>.|.|TRBJ2-2|TRBV7-8
CASSFLLLNTGELFF
TGTGCCAGCAGCTTCCTGCTCCTGAACACCGGGGAGCTGTTTTTT
>few|.|TRBJ2-1|TRBV13
CASSRSSYNEQFF
TGTGCCAGCAGCCGTAGCTCCTACAATGAGCAGTTCTTC
>many|.|TRBJ1-1|TRBV29-1
CSVDPTVGTEAFF
TGCAGCGTTGATCCGACGGTGGGCACTGAAGCTTTCTTT
>many|TRBD2|TRBJ2-7|TRBV6-6
CASSPSGRAYEQYF
TGTGCCAGCAGCCCTAGCGGGAGGGCCTACGAGCAGTACTTC
>many|.|TRBJ2-1|TRBV29-1
CSGGTHSDNEQFF
TGCAGCGGGGGGACCCACAGTGACAATGAGCAGTTCTTC
>many|TRBD2|TRBJ2-3|TRBV7-2
CASSLRLAGVRDTQYF
TGTGCCAGCAGCTTACGACTAGCGGGAGTCAGAGATACGCAGTATTTT
>.|TRBD1|TRBJ2-4|TRBV12-3/TRBV12-4
CASTVRGQAKNIQYF
TGTGCCAGCACCGTAAGGGGGCAAGCCAAAAACATTCAGTACTTC
>many|.|TRBJ2-1|TRBV7-2
CASSLSSGHNEQFF
TGTGCCAGCAGCTTGAGCAGCGGTCACAATGAGCAGTTCTTC
>few|TRBD1|TRBJ1-1|TRBV29-1
CSVVRGQGTEAFF
TGCAGCGTTGTAAGGGGGCAGGGCACTGAAGCTTTCTTT